Listed below are T cell receptor beta chains from one sample, sequenced in a study of cytomegalovirus exposure and HLA in healthy donors. Assay used: immunoSEQ multiplex PCR; TCRdb lists only in-frame clones, some missing. The sample shows some 150,000 clones, more than 75% of them seen only once. Sample: PBMCs. The receptors were gathered from a woman between 50 and 59 years old in good health and CMV-seropositive. Both conserved end residues are part of each CDR3. The D gene is left open where the match is weak. Only some rows state a clone size, as once, few, many or a class for expanded clones.

V gene: TRBV15
J gene: TRBJ1-3
clone size: NA
D gene: NA
CDR3 length: 16
CDR3 protein: CATSRGWGDSGNTIYF
CDR3 DNA: TGTGCCACCAGCAGAGGATGGGGGGACTCTGGAAACACCATATATTTT

V gene: TRBV5-1
J gene: TRBJ2-3
clone size: once
D gene: TRBD2
CDR3 length: 16
CDR3 protein: CASSLALAASTDTQYF
CDR3 DNA: TGCGCCAGCAGCTTGGCACTAGCGGCCTCCACAGATACGCAGTATTTT

V gene: TRBV5-1
J gene: TRBJ2-3
clone size: few
D gene: TRBD2
CDR3 length: 15
CDR3 protein: CASSLLAAGADTQYF
CDR3 DNA: TGCGCCAGCAGCTTACTAGCGGCGGGGGCAGATACGCAGTATTTT

V gene: TRBV5-1
J gene: TRBJ1-1
clone size: NA
D gene: NA
CDR3 length: 13
CDR3 protein: CASSLDRDTEAFF
CDR3 DNA: TGCGCCAGCAGCTTGGACAGGGACACTGAAGCTTTCTTT

V gene: TRBV6-6
J gene: TRBJ2-7
clone size: NA
D gene: TRBD2
CDR3 length: 14
CDR3 protein: CASSYDLAGREQYF
CDR3 DNA: TGTGCCAGCAGTTACGACCTAGCGGGTCGCGAGCAGTACTTC

V gene: TRBV29-1
J gene: TRBJ1-1
clone size: NA
D gene: TRBD1
CDR3 length: 13
CDR3 protein: CSVHTGGDTEAFF
CDR3 DNA: TGCAGCGTCCATACAGGGGGGGACACTGAAGCTTTCTTT

V gene: TRBV4-2
J gene: TRBJ2-1
clone size: NA
D gene: NA
CDR3 length: 15
CDR3 protein: CASSQEGHGVDEQFF
CDR3 DNA: TGTGCCAGCAGCCAAGAGGGACACGGAGTGGATGAGCAGTTCTTC

V gene: TRBV9
J gene: TRBJ2-6
clone size: few
D gene: NA
CDR3 length: 15
CDR3 protein: CASSVRGSGANVLTF
CDR3 DNA: TGTGCCAGCAGCGTAAGGGGCTCTGGGGCCAACGTCCTGACTTTC

V gene: TRBV7-9
J gene: TRBJ2-7
clone size: NA
D gene: TRBD1
CDR3 length: 16
CDR3 protein: CASSLDQGGIGYEQYF
CDR3 DNA: TGTGCCAGCAGCTTAGATCAAGGGGGCATAGGGTACGAGCAGTACTTC

V gene: TRBV5-1
J gene: TRBJ2-1
clone size: once
D gene: NA
CDR3 length: 15
CDR3 protein: CASSPQRAGYNEQFF
CDR3 DNA: TGCGCCAGCAGCCCCCAGAGGGCGGGCTACAATGAGCAGTTCTTC

V gene: TRBV4-3
J gene: TRBJ2-5
clone size: once
D gene: TRBD2
CDR3 length: 17
CDR3 protein: CASSQEHPGLAQETQYF
CDR3 DNA: TGCGCCAGCAGCCAAGAACACCCGGGACTAGCTCAAGAGACCCAGTACTTC

V gene: TRBV5-1
J gene: TRBJ2-5
clone size: NA
D gene: TRBD2
CDR3 length: 15
CDR3 protein: CASSLFAGVQETQYF
CDR3 DNA: TGCGCCAGCAGCTTGTTTGCGGGGGTACAAGAGACCCAGTACTTC

V gene: TRBV23-1
J gene: TRBJ1-4
clone size: NA
D gene: TRBD1
CDR3 length: 15
CDR3 protein: CASSQGQGRNEKLFF
CDR3 DNA: TGCGCCAGCAGTCAGGGACAGGGCCGTAATGAAAAACTGTTTTTT

V gene: TRBV7-2
J gene: TRBJ1-1
clone size: NA
D gene: NA
CDR3 length: 13
CDR3 protein: CASSRTDRTEAFF
CDR3 DNA: TGTGCCAGCAGCCGCACAGACCGCACTGAAGCTTTCTTT

V gene: TRBV7-8
J gene: TRBJ1-1
clone size: NA
D gene: NA
CDR3 length: 15
CDR3 protein: CASSLLGGRDTEAFF
CDR3 DNA: TGTGCCAGCAGCTTACTGGGGGGGCGCGACACTGAAGCTTTCTTT